The count of the clone carrying this T cell receptor (beta chain) is one. Its antigen is not identified. V shed 0 bases and J shed 4 bases, with 13 bases lying between them. CDR1 is SGDLS and CDR2 is YYNGEE in the germline V gene. This CDR3 comprises 15 residues. The PCR had 60 Vbeta and 13 Jbeta primers. This table comes from immunoSEQ multiplex PCR, and its TCRdb copy is limited to in-frame clones, with some not included. The sample records some 90,000 clones, around 75% being singletons. These data come from a study of cytomegalovirus exposure and HLA in healthy donors. Overall study findings and caveats: Earlier analysis found most TCR beta V segments productive about 87% or about 30% of the time.

This sequence was found in a man aged 35 to 55 in good health and CMV-seronegative. Sequenced: PBMCs. The chain couples TRBV9 to TRBJ1-1; D may be TRBD1 (5 bases). The CDR3 loop is CASSVDMGLRTEAFF. The CDR3 DNA reads as TGTGCCAGCAGCGTAGATATGGGGCTGCGCACTGAAGCTTTCTTT.